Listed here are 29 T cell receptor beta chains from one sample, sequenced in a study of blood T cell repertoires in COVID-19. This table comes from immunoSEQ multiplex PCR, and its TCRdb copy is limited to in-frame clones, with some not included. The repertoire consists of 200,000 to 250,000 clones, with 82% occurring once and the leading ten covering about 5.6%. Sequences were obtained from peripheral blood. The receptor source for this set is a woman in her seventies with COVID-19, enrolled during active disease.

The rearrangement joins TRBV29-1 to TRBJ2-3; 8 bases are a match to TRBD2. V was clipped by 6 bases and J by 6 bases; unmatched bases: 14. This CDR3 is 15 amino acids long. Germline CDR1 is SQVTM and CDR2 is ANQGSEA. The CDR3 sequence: CSVREGLSYQDTQYF. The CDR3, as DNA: TGCAGCGTCCGGGAGGGATTATCTTATCAGGATACGCAGTATTTT.

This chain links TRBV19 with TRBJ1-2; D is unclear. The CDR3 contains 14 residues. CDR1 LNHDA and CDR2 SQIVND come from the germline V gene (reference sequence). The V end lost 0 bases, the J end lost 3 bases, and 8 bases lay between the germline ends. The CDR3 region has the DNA TGTGCCAGTAGTATAGACCCCGCAGACTATGGCTACACCTTC. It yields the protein CASSIDPADYGYTF.

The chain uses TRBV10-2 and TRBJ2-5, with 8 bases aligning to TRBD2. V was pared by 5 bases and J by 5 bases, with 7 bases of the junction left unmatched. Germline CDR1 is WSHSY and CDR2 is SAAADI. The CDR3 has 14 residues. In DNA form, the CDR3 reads TGCGCCAGCAGTCTCGGGAGGGCCCGGGAGACCCAGTACTTC. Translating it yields CASSLGRARETQYF.

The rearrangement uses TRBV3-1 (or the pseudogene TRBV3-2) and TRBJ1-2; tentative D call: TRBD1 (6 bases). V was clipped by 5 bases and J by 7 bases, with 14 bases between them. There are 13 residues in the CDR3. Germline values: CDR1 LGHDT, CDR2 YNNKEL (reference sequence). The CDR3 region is CASSFKQGGGYTF. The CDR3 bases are TGTGCCAGCAGCTTTAAACAGGGCGGTGGCTACACCTTC.

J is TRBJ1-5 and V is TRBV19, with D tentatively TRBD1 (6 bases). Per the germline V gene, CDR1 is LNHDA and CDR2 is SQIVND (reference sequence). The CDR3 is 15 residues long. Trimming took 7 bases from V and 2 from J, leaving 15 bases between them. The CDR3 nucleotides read TGTGCCAGTATGTCACAGGGTTTGGGCAATCAGCCCCAGCATTTT. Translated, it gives CASMSQGLGNQPQHF.

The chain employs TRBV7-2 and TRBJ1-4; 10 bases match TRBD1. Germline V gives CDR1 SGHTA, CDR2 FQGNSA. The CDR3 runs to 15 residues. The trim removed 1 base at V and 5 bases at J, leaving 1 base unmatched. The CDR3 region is CASSLGGQGNEKLFF. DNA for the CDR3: TGTGCCAGCAGCTTAGGGGGACAGGGGAATGAAAAACTGTTTTTT.

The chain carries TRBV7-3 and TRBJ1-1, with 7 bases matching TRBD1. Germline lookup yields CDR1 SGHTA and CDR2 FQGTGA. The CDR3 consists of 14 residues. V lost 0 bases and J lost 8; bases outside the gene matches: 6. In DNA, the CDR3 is TGTGCCAGCAGCTTAACGGCGACAGGGCCGGAAGCTTTCTTT. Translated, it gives CASSLTATGPEAFF.

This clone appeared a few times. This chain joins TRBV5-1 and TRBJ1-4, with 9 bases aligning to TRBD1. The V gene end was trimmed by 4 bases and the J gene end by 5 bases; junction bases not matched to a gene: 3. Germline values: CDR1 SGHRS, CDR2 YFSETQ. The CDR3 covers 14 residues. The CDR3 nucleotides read TGCGCCAGCAGCCGCGGGACAGGGAATGAAAAACTGTTTTTT. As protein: CASSRGTGNEKLFF.

The CDR3 coding sequence is TGTGCCAGCAGCGTCATACCAGACACAGATACGCAGTATTTT. This sequence encodes CASSVIPDTDTQYF. The chain links TRBV9 to TRBJ2-3; D is uncertain. V dropped 2 bases and J dropped 2 bases, with 9 bases sitting between them. The CDR3 loop spans 14 amino acids. From germline, CDR1 is SGDLS and CDR2 YYNGEE.

CDR3 protein: CASRATGSYEQYF. DNA of the CDR3: TGTGCCAGCAGAGCGACAGGATCCTACGAGCAGTACTTC. The chain combines TRBV7-2 with TRBJ2-7, with D perhaps TRBD1 (6 bases). This CDR3 spans 13 amino acids. Germline-derived CDR1 and CDR2 are SGHTA and FQGNSA. The ends were cut back, 6 bases at V and 1 base at J, with 10 bases in the middle.

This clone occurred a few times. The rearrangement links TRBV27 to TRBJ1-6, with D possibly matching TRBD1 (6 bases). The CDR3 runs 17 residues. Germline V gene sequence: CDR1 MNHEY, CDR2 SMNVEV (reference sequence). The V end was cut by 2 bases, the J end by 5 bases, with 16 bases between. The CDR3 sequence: CASSLKGGQINNSPLHF. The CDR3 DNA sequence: TGTGCCAGCAGTTTAAAGGGGGGGCAGATTAATAATTCACCCCTCCACTTT.

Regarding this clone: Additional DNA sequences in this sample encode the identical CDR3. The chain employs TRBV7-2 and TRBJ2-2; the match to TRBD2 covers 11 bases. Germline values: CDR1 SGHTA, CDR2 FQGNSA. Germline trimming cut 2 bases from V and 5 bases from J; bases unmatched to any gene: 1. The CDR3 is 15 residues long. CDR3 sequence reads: CASSLRLAGTGELFF. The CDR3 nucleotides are TGTGCCAGCAGCTTAAGACTAGCGGGAACCGGGGAGCTGTTTTTT.

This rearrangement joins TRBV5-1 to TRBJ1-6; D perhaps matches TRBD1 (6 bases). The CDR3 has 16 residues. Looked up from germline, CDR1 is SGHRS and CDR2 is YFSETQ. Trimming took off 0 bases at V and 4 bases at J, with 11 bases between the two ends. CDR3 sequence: CASSLDLDRYNSPLHF. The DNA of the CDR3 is TGCGCCAGCAGCTTGGATCTGGACAGATATAATTCACCCCTCCACTTT.

The CDR3 sequence is CASSRGQGAYSNQPQHF. CDR3 in DNA: TGTGCCAGTAGTAGGGGACAGGGGGCTTACAGCAATCAGCCCCAGCATTTT. The chain joins TRBV19 to TRBJ1-5; 12 bases agree with TRBD1. CDR3 length equals 17 residues. The germline V gene has CDR1 LNHDA and CDR2 SQIVND (reference sequence). The V and J ends lost 4 bases and 1 base, in that order; junction bases with no gene match: 5.

The CDR3 loop reads CASRTTGSGNTIYF. The CDR3 DNA reads TGTGCCAGCAGAACGACAGGATCTGGAAACACCATATATTTT. The chain couples TRBV28 to TRBJ1-3, with a possible D match to TRBD1 (6 bases). The CDR3 runs 14 residues. Germline V lookup: CDR1 MDHEN, CDR2 SYDVKM. Trimming removed 6 bases at V and 1 base at J, with 10 bases between.

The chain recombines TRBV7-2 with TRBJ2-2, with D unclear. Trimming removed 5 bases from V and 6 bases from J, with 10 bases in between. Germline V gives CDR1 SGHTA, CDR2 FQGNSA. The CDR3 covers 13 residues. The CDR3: CASSPRRAGELFF. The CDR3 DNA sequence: TGTGCCAGCAGCCCCCGCCGGGCCGGGGAGCTGTTTTTT.

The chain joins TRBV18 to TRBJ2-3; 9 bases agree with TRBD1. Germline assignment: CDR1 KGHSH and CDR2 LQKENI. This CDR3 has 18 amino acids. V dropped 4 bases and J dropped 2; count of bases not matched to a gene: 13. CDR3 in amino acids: CASSRLRTGVTTTDTQYF. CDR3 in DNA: TGTGCCAGCTCACGTTTAAGGACAGGGGTCACCACCACAGATACGCAGTATTTT.

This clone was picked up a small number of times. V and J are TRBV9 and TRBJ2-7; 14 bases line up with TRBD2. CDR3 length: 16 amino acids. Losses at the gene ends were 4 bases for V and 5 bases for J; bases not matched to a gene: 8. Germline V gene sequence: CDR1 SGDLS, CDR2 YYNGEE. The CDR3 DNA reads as TGTGCCAGCAGCCCAAGGACTAGCGGGAGGAGGAACGAGCAGTACTTC. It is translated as CASSPRTSGRRNEQYF.

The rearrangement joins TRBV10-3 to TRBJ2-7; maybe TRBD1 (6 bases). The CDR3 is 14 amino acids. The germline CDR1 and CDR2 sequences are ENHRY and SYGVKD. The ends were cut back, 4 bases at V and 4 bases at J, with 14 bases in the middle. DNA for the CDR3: TGTGCCATCAGTGGAGCACAGGGCCCTTACGAGCAGTACTTC. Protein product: CAISGAQGPYEQYF.

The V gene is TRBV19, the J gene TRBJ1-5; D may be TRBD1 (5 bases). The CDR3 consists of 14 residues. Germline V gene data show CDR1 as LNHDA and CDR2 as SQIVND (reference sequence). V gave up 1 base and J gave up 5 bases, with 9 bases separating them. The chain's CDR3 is CASSIVAGHQPQHF. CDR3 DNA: TGTGCCAGTAGTATAGTAGCAGGGCATCAGCCCCAGCATTTT.

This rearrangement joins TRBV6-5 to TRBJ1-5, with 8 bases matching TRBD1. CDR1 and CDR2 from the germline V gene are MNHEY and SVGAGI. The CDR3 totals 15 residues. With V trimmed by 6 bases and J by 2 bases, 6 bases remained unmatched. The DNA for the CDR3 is TGTGCCAGCAGCCCGGACAGGGTTGGCAATCAGCCCCAGCATTTT. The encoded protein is CASSPDRVGNQPQHF.

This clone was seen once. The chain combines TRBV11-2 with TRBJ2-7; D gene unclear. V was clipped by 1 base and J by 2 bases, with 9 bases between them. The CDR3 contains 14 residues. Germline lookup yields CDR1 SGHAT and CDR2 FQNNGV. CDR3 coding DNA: TGTGCCAGCAGCTTAGGTGTCGGTCCCTACGAGCAGTACTTC. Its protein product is CASSLGVGPYEQYF.

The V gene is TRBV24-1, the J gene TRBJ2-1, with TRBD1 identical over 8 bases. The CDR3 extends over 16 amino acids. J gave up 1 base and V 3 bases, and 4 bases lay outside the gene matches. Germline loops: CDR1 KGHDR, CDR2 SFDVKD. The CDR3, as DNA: TGTGCCACCAGTGATCGGACAGGGAATTCCTACAATGAGCAGTTCTTC. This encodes CATSDRTGNSYNEQFF.

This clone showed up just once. CDR3 sequence (DNA): TGCGCCAGCAGCCAAGATCGTGGCGGGGGCACTGAAGCTTTCTTT. Protein product: CASSQDRGGGTEAFF. The rearrangement uses TRBV4-3 and TRBJ1-1; a possible D gene is TRBD1 (5 bases). The V gene's germline CDR1 is LGHNA and CDR2 YSLEER. V was pared by 0 bases and J by 4 bases, with 12 bases between. This CDR3 contains 15 residues.

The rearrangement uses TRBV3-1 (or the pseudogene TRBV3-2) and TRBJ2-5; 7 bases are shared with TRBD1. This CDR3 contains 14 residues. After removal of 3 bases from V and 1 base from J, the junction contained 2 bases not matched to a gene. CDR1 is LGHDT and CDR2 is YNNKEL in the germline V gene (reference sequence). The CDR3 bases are TGTGCCAGCAGCCACCAGGGGGTCCAAGAGACCCAGTACTTC. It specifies CASSHQGVQETQYF.

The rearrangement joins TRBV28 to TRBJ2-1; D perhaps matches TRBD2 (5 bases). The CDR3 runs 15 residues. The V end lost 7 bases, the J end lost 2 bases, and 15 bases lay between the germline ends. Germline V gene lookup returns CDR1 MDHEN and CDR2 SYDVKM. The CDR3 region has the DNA TGTGCCAGCACCCCGGGGTCAGCACCCTACAATGAGCAGTTCTTC. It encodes CASTPGSAPYNEQFF.

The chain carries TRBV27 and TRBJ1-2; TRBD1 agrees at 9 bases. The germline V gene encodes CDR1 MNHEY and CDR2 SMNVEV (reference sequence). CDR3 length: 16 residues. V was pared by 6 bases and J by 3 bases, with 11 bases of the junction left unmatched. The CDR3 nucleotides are TGTGCCAGCAGAGCCACAGGGGGCGGTCGTTACTATGGCTACACCTTC. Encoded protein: CASRATGGGRYYGYTF.

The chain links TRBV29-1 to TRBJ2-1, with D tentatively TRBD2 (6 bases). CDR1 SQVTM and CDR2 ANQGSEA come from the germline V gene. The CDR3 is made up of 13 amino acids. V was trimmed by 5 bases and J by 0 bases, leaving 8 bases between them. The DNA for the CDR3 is TGCAGCGTTTTCGGGAGCTCCTACAATGAGCAGTTCTTC. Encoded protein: CSVFGSSYNEQFF.

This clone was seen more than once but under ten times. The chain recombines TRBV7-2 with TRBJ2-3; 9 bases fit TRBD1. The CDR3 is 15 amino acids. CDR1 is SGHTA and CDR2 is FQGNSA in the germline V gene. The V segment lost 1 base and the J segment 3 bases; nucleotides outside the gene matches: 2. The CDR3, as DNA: TGTGCCAGCAGCTTAGACAGGGGGCTTACAGATACGCAGTATTTT. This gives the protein CASSLDRGLTDTQYF.